The entry that follows covers one TCR beta chain sequence. No cognate antigen has been identified for it. No qualities accompany the bases; no much larger clone lies one base away. The sample belongs to a study of blood T cell repertoires in COVID-19 (dated by TCRdb to between 2020 and 2021). Context from the whole study: Samples covering the acute and convalescent phases of COVID-19 were provided by collaborators in the United States, Italy and Spain. The prospective study material was composed of cDNA or gDNA derived from T cells, B-cell-depleted T cells, or PBMCs. The dataset comprised deeply sampled blood TCRbeta repertoires from subjects exposed to, actively infected with, or recovered from COVID-19. The repertoires were released in a freely available public database intended as a resource for research on the immune response to SARS-CoV-2. The samples were drawn from two sources: the first 160 participants of the ongoing ImmuneRACE study, and 950 to 1,500 subjects contributed by 6 global collaborators. The sample metadata nearly always contained a de-identified subject ID, COVID-19 status, age in years and sex. Where HLA class I and class II types were available, the types were taken from metadata supplied by the sample provider, not from assay-based typing. What the research found in general, with its limitations: The quantity of clinical and demographic metadata differed by source and by participant and was supplied without curation.

The immunoSEQ Assay, a bias-controlled multiplex PCR, was used to amplify TCRbeta CDR3 regions from genomic DNA. In the authors' own workflow: The number of nucleated cells in each sample was estimated by amplification of reference gene primers within the assay. To quantify the absolute abundance of each unique TCRbeta CDR3 rearrangement, sequence reads were collapsed and filtered. Productive Simpson clonality was computed per sample as the square root of Simpson's diversity index over productive rearrangements. What TCRdb holds here is the immuneACCESS table cut down to in-frame rearrangements. Part of the clones is not present; checked against another copy, under half of the missing clones reflect an unresolved V gene, and the others are unexplained. V and J calls and clone size follow that table, whereas D and trimming were derived from the DNA. This sample gives 300,000 to 400,000 clones in total; around nine tenths of them show up just once. Roughly 0.97% of the sample belongs to the ten largest clones.

Participants in the prospective study were enrolled through a virtual design, were aged roughly 18 to 95 years, and lived in under 25 United States geographic areas. To assign participants to cohorts, the prospective study relied on clinical history that participants themselves reported in a screening survey and a study questionnaire. In the prospective study, whole blood, serum and a nasopharyngeal or oropharyngeal swab were collected from each participant by mobile phlebotomists. Additional blood draws and questionnaires over an approximately 2-month period could optionally be provided by prospective study participants. Blood samples from the prospective study were shipped frozen or at room temperature prior to DNA extraction. The specimen sequenced was PBMCs or T cells enriched from blood (not recorded which). The clonotype originates from a woman between 25 and 40 years old with acute COVID-19.

The DNA reads TGTGCCAGCAGTGTGACAGGAAATAGCAATCAGCCCCAGCATTTT. Translation gives CASSVTGNSNQPQHF. In this chain, TRBV2 is recombined with TRBJ1-5; the D segment could be TRBD1, given 6 matching bases. The germline V gene provides CDR1 SNHLY and CDR2 FYNNEI. V is clipped by 4 bases and J by 0 bases, and the sequence between their germline boundaries is 10 bases long. The CDR3 goes from the cysteine to the phenylalanine over 15 residues. Just CDR3 DNA is preserved here, 45 bases in frame from base 1.